These 23 T cell receptor beta chains share one sample of origin, sequenced in a study of cytomegalovirus exposure and HLA in healthy donors. PCR primers comprised 60 Vbeta and 13 Jbeta primers. Here immunoSEQ multiplex PCR was the method, and the copy in TCRdb shows in-frame clones only, minus some. The data contain approximately 210,000 clones, roughly four fifths of them seen just once; the ten biggest clones take up 10%. Source material: PBMCs. These TCRs come from a woman aged 50 to 60 in good health and CMV-seropositive.

The rearrangement uses TRBV6-4 and TRBJ2-4, with D tentatively TRBD2 (6 bases). Looked up from germline, CDR1 is MRHNA and CDR2 is SNTAGT. V shed 4 bases and J shed 9 bases, with 16 bases lying between them. The CDR3 is made up of 14 amino acids. CDR3 sequence (DNA): TGTGCCAGCAGTGCACAGGAGGGTGCGGGCATTCAGTACTTC. It yields the protein CASSAQEGAGIQYF.

The rearrangement uses TRBV27 and TRBJ1-1; TRBD1 agrees at 9 bases. J lost 4 bases, V lost 5 bases, and 14 bases had no gene match. The CDR3 contains 17 residues. Germline V CDR1 and CDR2: MNHEY, SMNVEV (reference sequence). In nucleotides, the CDR3 is TGTGCCAGCAGTCGGCGGGACAGGGTATTTCGTAGCACTGAAGCTTTCTTT. Translating gives CASSRRDRVFRSTEAFF.

The rearrangement joins TRBV6-6 to TRBJ2-5; tentatively, D is TRBD1 (6 bases). Germline loops: CDR1 MNHNY, CDR2 SVGAGI (reference sequence). The CDR3 runs 15 residues. Trimming removed 6 bases at V and 5 bases at J, with 19 bases between. CDR3 nucleotides: TGTGCCAGCAGCCCTACAGGGAGCGTTCGGGAGACCCAGTACTTC. It yields the protein CASSPTGSVRETQYF.

The CDR3 nucleotides are TGTGCCAGCAGCTTAGGCGCAAATCAGCCCCAGCATTTT. It yields the protein CASSLGANQPQHF. This chain joins TRBV11-2 and TRBJ1-5; no firm D call. The germline V gene encodes CDR1 SGHAT and CDR2 FQNNGV. The CDR3 contains 13 residues. Between the trimmed V and J ends, which lost 1 base and 4 bases, there was a span of 5 bases.

V is TRBV2 and J is TRBJ2-7; a possible D gene is TRBD2 (5 bases). V was shortened by 4 bases and J by 6 bases, with 10 bases between the two germline ends. CDR1 and CDR2 (germline): SNHLY, FYNNEI. CDR3 length: 12 amino acids. CDR3 region: CASSGFAGEQYF. Written as DNA, the CDR3 is TGTGCCAGCAGTGGTTTCGCGGGCGAGCAGTACTTC.

The chain carries TRBV4-1 and TRBJ1-1; D not resolved. CDR1 is MGHRA and CDR2 is YSYEKL in the germline V gene. The ends were cut back, 1 base at V and 0 bases at J, with 12 bases in the middle. The CDR3 runs 16 residues. The CDR3 coding sequence is TGCGCCAGCAGCCAAGCTCTTGTGTCTATGAACACTGAAGCTTTCTTT. Translating it yields CASSQALVSMNTEAFF.

The sample holds one count of this clone. The CDR3 DNA is TGTGCCAGCAGTGGGAACAGGGGATACGAGACCCAGTACTTC. Encoded protein: CASSGNRGYETQYF. The chain couples TRBV2 to TRBJ2-5; 7 positions agree with TRBD1. This CDR3 comprises 14 residues. CDR1 and CDR2 (germline): SNHLY, FYNNEI. V lost 4 bases to trimming and J lost 5 bases; unmatched junction nucleotides: 7.

V gene TRBV28 combines with J gene TRBJ1-5; D not certain. V lost 7 bases and J lost 3, with 16 bases in between. The CDR3 sequence is 15 residues long. Germline CDR1 reads MDHEN; CDR2 reads SYDVKM. DNA of the CDR3: TGTGCCAGCACTCACCGAGGAGCCTACAATCAGCCCCAGCATTTT. Translated, it gives CASTHRGAYNQPQHF. The whole variable domain, remainder taken from reference TRBV28 and TRBJ1-5, is DVKVTQSSRYLVKRTGEKVFLECVQDMDHENMFWYRQDPGLGLRLIYFSYDVKMKEKGDIPEGYSVSREKKERFSLILESASTNQTSMYLCASTHRGAYNQPQHFGDGTRLSIL.

Only a few counts were recorded for this clone. This chain joins TRBV7-6 and TRBJ2-6, with unresolved D. V was clipped by 6 bases and J by 0 bases, with 15 bases between them. This CDR3 region has 17 residues. Germline loops: CDR1 SGHVS, CDR2 FNYEAQ. DNA for the CDR3: TGTGCCAGCAGGCCTAGGTACGGTCCCTCTGGGGCCAACGTCCTGACTTTC. This encodes CASRPRYGPSGANVLTF.

The count of this clone is one. The rearrangement uses TRBV28 and TRBJ1-1, with TRBD1 identical over 7 bases. Germline loops: CDR1 MDHEN, CDR2 SYDVKM. This CDR3 is 15 amino acids long. Unmatched junction bases numbered 10, after V lost 6 bases and J lost 3 bases. The CDR3 bases are TGTGCCAGCAGCGCTACCGACAGGGTGGACACTGAAGCTTTCTTT. This encodes CASSATDRVDTEAFF.

This clone has only a few counts. V is TRBV4-3 and J is TRBJ2-7; 8 positions agree with TRBD1. V lost 1 base, J lost 7 bases, and 12 bases stayed unmatched. Germline V gene data show CDR1 as LGHNA and CDR2 as YSLEER. CDR3 size: 16 residues. CDR3 sequence reads: CASSQAQDRVSGEQYF. The CDR3 nucleotides read TGCGCCAGCAGCCAAGCCCAGGACAGGGTCTCGGGTGAGCAGTACTTC.

V is TRBV29-1 and J is TRBJ2-7; 11 bases line up with TRBD2. J lost 5 bases, V lost 6 bases, and 15 bases had no gene match. CDR1 is SQVTM, CDR2 ANQGSEA, per germline. The CDR3 sequence is 16 residues long. Here the CDR3 DNA reads TGCAGCGTCTACCTAACTAGCGGGGGCCTCGAGGACGAGCAGTACTTC. Protein sequence: CSVYLTSGGLEDEQYF.

The gene calls are TRBV6-1 and TRBJ1-6; D is undetermined. Germline CDR1 is MNHNS and CDR2 is SASEGT. This CDR3 has 16 amino acids. The ends were cut back, 2 bases at V and 10 bases at J, with 18 bases in the middle. The CDR3 protein is CASSEYYGRMQSPLHF. As DNA, the CDR3 is TGTGCCAGCAGTGAATATTATGGCAGGATGCAATCACCCCTCCACTTT.

The rearrangement joins TRBV5-1 to TRBJ2-3; 7 positions agree with TRBD2. This CDR3 is 14 amino acids long. The ends lost 0 bases at V and 3 bases at J; junction bases unmatched: 1. The germline CDR1 and CDR2 sequences are SGHRS and YFSETQ. The CDR3 here is CASSLGLATDTQYF. CDR3 bases: TGCGCCAGCAGCTTGGGACTAGCTACAGATACGCAGTATTTT.

Note on this clone: This sample includes further DNA sequences coding for the same CDR3. This chain connects TRBV9 to TRBJ2-3; TRBD2 is a possible D gene (5 bases). Trimming took 1 base from V and 0 from J, leaving 9 bases between them. Germline-derived CDR1 and CDR2 are SGDLS and YYNGEE. The CDR3 is 15 amino acids. CDR3: CASSVRGSSTDTQYF. DNA for the CDR3: TGTGCCAGCAGCGTACGGGGTTCTAGCACAGATACGCAGTATTTT.

The V and J genes are TRBV7-2 and TRBJ1-4, with D hard to call. V was trimmed by 1 base and J by 3 bases, leaving 12 bases between them. There are 16 residues in the CDR3. Germline CDR1 reads SGHTA; CDR2 reads FQGNSA. CDR3 sequence reads: CASSLDRVRANEKLFF. CDR3 DNA sequence: TGTGCCAGCAGCTTAGACCGGGTTCGGGCTAATGAAAAACTGTTTTTT.

V and J are TRBV5-1 and TRBJ2-1, with 9 bases identical to TRBD2. J gave up 7 bases and V 1 base, and 6 bases lay outside the gene matches. Germline CDR1 is SGHRS and CDR2 is YFSETQ. The CDR3 loop spans 15 amino acids. The CDR3 is CASSLIPAGGNEQFF. The CDR3 DNA reads as TGCGCCAGCAGCTTGATTCCCGCGGGGGGGAATGAGCAGTTCTTC.

J is TRBJ1-2 and V is TRBV5-4, with 8 bases lining up with TRBD1. CDR1 is SGHNT and CDR2 is YYREEE in the germline V gene (reference sequence). There are 13 residues in the CDR3. V shed 4 bases, J shed 4 bases, and the junction held 3 bases outside the gene matches. The DNA for the CDR3 is TGTGCCAGCAGCGACAGGGGTGGCTATGGCTACACCTTC. Protein product: CASSDRGGYGYTF.

The rearrangement links TRBV7-9 to TRBJ1-6; TRBD1 agrees at 8 bases. In germline, CDR1 is SEHNR, CDR2 FQNEAQ (reference sequence). V shed 5 bases, J shed 10 bases, and the junction held 10 bases outside the gene matches. The CDR3 is 15 residues long. CDR3 DNA: TGTGCCAGCAGCCAAGGCCAGGGGGCGAGCTCACCCCTCCACTTT. Translation: CASSQGQGASSPLHF.

The rearrangement uses TRBV18 and TRBJ2-3, with 9 positions matching TRBD1. The CDR3 spans 15 residues. CDR1 and CDR2 (germline): KGHSH, LQKENI. V dropped 3 bases and J dropped 3; count of bases not matched to a gene: 4. This CDR3 is CASSPRTGETDTQYF. The CDR3 DNA is TGTGCCAGCTCACCTCGGACAGGGGAAACAGATACGCAGTATTTT.

The chain recombines TRBV6-5 with TRBJ2-5; D perhaps matches TRBD1 (6 bases). Gene TRBJ2-7 matches the end of the DNA better, so the J call may be wrong. The CDR3 extends over 13 amino acids. CDR1 is MNHEY and CDR2 is SVGAGI in the germline V gene. The CDR3 sequence is CASRDSNSYEQYF. DNA of the CDR3: TGTGCCAGCAGGGACAGCAATTCCTACGAGCAGTACTTC.

The V gene is TRBV6-5, the J gene TRBJ1-3; the D gene is possibly TRBD1 (6 bases). This CDR3 spans 15 amino acids. Trimming removed 6 bases from V and 3 bases from J, with 15 bases in between. The germline gives CDR1 MNHEY, CDR2 SVGAGI. The CDR3 loop reads CASSPQGFRGNTIYF. The CDR3 DNA is TGTGCCAGCAGCCCCCAGGGGTTCCGTGGAAACACCATATATTTT.

The V and J genes are TRBV19 and TRBJ2-3; D perhaps matches TRBD2 (6 bases). Germline CDR1 reads LNHDA; CDR2 reads SQIVND (reference sequence). CDR3 size: 16 residues. The germline V and J ends were trimmed by 1 base and 2 bases, with 13 bases remaining between them. CDR3 DNA sequence: TGTGCCAGTAGTATAGGGAGTAGCGGATACACAGATACGCAGTATTTT. Protein: CASSIGSSGYTDTQYF.